This TCR beta chain appears in the sequencing data of a study of OX40 agonist ivuxolimab in advanced cancers. The overall study: Patients got intravenous ivuxolimab at 0.01 to 10 mg/kg every 2 weeks. A partial response was reached by three patients: one with hepatocellular carcinoma and two with cutaneous melanoma. Study-level findings and limits: The 0.1-3.0 mg/kg partial responders had among the lowest clonal expansion.

As to this clone: No antigen is known for it.

Using immunoSEQ multiplex PCR, the repertoire was profiled, and TCRdb retains in-frame clones only, with some absent. The data hold around 100,000 clones, with 90% observed a single time. Trimming pared 0 bases from V and 1 base from J, leaving 4 bases between. The CDR3 covers 13 residues. Germline CDR1 SGHNT, CDR2 YYREEE (reference sequence). Sequenced material: CD4+ or CD8+ T cells sorted from blood, taken in a trial of the OX40 agonist ivuxolimab. J is TRBJ2-5 and V is TRBV5-4; D unclear. This clonotype originated in an adult with an advanced solid tumor such as melanoma, head and neck, liver or kidney cancer. The CDR3 spells CASSLGSQETQYF. CDR3 coding DNA: TGTGCCAGCAGCTTGGGCAGCCAAGAGACCCAGTACTTC.